A selection of T cell receptor beta chains follows, all from one sample in a study of shared clonotypes between healthy human individuals. Produced via immunoSEQ multiplex PCR; TCRdb's table is partial and in-frame only. The sample comprises roughly 640,000 clones, over 65% of which are singletons, and less than 2% rests with the top ten. The sample taken for sequencing was memory CD4+ T cells sorted from blood. Receptor source: a young woman in good health. Both conserved end residues are trimmed from each CDR3.

J	V	CDR3
TRBJ1-1	TRBV18	ASSPQYGPEAF
TRBJ2-1	TRBV28	ATGTSGSNAHEQF
TRBJ1-4	TRBV28	ASSLGREKLF
TRBJ1-1	TRBV20-1	SVKTETEAF
TRBJ2-7	TRBV14	ASSQRTFFGIQGAEQY
TRBJ1-2	TRBV7-8	ASSSRGESGYT
TRBJ1-3	TRBV11-2	ASSSRGQGTNTIY
TRBJ2-3	TRBV6-5	ASSYRREVRTDTQY
TRBJ1-2	TRBV6-1	ASSAGTGGGYGYT
TRBJ1-5	TRBV6-5	ASSYTGRDRTQH
TRBJ2-7	TRBV4-2	ASSRTSGAYEQY
TRBJ1-1	TRBV6-5	ASRSPGARNTEAF
TRBJ2-5	TRBV4-1	ASSQVSGSGETQY
TRBJ1-1	TRBV5-1	ASSIGPPNTEAF
TRBJ2-4	TRBV5-5	ASRGLAKNIQY
TRBJ1-2	TRBV28	ASSLGGLYGYT
TRBJ1-1	TRBV7-9	ASSFGRETF
TRBJ2-7	TRBV5-1	ASSVGPSSDEQY
TRBJ2-7	TRBV27	ASSPHSGLKSYEQY
TRBJ1-5	TRBV15	ATSRDPLGQLDQPQH
TRBJ2-3	TRBV6-1	ASSMGGAEADTQY
TRBJ2-2	TRBV5-1	ASSRMGGTGELF
TRBJ2-5	TRBV11-2	ASSLGADATQY
TRBJ1-4	TRBV6-1	ASRAGQGTNEKLF
TRBJ1-5	TRBV23-1	ASSLDQPQH
TRBJ2-7	TRBV5-1	ASSLVLGSNEQY
TRBJ2-3	TRBV29-1	SVSAGLARADTQY
TRBJ1-2	TRBV28	ATSGGGYT
TRBJ1-5	TRBV6-5	ASSRSGNQPQH
TRBJ2-3	TRBV14	ASSPNGVTDTQY
TRBJ2-1	TRBV5-1	ASTPHISYNEQF
TRBJ2-1	TRBV6-5	ASSLLSTSGSNEQF
NA	TRBV7-8	ASSPETGASPYEQY
TRBJ2-7	TRBV10-1	ASNNRTGYTYEQY
TRBJ2-5	TRBV18	ASSPRQVQETQY
TRBJ2-7	TRBV5-4	ASSLASRGSYEQY
TRBJ1-2	TRBV5-1	ASSSGGSIEGYT
TRBJ2-7	TRBV15	ATSKVISTAYEQY
TRBJ1-5	TRBV7-9	ASTKLRGQPQH